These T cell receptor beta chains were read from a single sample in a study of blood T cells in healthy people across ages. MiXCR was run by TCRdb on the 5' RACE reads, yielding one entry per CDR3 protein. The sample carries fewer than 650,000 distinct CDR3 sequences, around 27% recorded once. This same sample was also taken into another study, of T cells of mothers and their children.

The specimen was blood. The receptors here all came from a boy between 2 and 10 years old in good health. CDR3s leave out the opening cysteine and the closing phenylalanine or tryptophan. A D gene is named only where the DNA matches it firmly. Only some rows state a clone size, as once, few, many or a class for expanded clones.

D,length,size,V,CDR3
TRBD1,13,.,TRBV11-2,ASSLGDREQETQY
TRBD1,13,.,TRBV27,ASSFRDRASYEQY
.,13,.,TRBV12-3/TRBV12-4,ASSPWVRSYNEQF
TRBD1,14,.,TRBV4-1,ASSQDQWDRGYEQY
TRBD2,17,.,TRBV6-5,ASSYSGLAGGSSYNEQF
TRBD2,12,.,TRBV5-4,ASSQRGDEETQY
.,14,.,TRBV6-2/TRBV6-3,ASSYPTGRPYNEQF
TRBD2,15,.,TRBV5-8,ASSYGLAGGPGETQY
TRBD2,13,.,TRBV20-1,SADPREVSYNEQF
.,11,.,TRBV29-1,SGEKQSGETQY
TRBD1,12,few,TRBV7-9,ASSFGQGGSEQY
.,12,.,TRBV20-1,SARDTQGRETQY
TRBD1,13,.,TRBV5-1,ASSLGQGRQEGYT
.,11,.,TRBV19,ASSVGRVETQY
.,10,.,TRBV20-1,SARADGGPQH
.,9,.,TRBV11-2,ASTLGDTQY
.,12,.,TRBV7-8,ASSLGIREETQY
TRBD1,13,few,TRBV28,ASTMTGTASYEQY
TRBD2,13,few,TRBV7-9,ASSFLAGSGETQY
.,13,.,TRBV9,ASSVEPGTGETQY
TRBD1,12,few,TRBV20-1,SAREGGRKNIQY
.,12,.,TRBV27,ASSRGVGWDEQY
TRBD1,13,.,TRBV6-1,ASGSGTGTAETQY
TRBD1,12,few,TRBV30,AWGRGSSGNTIY
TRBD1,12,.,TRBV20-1,SAPGQGIITEAF
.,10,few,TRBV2,ASSEALETQY
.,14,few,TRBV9,ASSVDYGGGSGEQY
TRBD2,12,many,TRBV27,ASRGTSGSYEQY
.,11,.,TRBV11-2,ASREGLHHEQF
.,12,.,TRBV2,ASSDLTASGEQY
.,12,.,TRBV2,ASSGRTGEYEQY
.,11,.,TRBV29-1,SVPKGGTSTAF
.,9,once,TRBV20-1,GQAQGRTQY
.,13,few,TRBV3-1,ASSPTDRQHYGYT
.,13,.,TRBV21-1,ASSHLNPSNQPQH
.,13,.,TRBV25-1,ASSEIGGTNEKLF
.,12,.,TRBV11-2,ASTSRRGNYEQY
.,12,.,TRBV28,ASSSPLPSYEQY
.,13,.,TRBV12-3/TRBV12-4,ASSFRGVGFNEQF
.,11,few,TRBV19,ASSTDLSYEQF
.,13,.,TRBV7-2,ASSLAGGPQNTQY
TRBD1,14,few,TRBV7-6,ASSPLGQANTGELF
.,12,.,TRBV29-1,SVGAGVEETEAF
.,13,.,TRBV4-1,ASSQDPGGKYEQY
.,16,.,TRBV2,ASSERGGGSSYNSPLH
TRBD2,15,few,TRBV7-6,ASSASGGAGSSYEQY
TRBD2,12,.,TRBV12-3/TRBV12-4,ASGYSGGANEQY
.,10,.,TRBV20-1,SADFGWWGYT
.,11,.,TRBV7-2,ASSLQLAYEQY
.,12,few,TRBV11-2,ASSIPGGYNEQF
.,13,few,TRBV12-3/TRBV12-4,ASAGGPRGPGELF
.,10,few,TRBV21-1,ASSPYGEIQY
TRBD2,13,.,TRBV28,ASSLLAGQADTQY
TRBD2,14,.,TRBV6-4,ASSRHRASGANEQF
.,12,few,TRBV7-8,AGSFVGSRGGYT
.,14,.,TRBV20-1,SARDLGNYSYNEQF
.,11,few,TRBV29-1,SVEGTVRTEAF
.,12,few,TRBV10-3,AISRDGLNQPQH
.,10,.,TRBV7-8,ASSLGGGVQY
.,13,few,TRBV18,ASSQRFLVANVLT